This T cell receptor beta chain was identified in a study of T cell responses to AZD1222 COVID-19 vaccine. Here immunoSEQ multiplex PCR was the method, and the copy in TCRdb shows in-frame clones only, minus some. The sample includes about 150,000 clones, around nine tenths of them seen just once. The CDR3 is made up of 16 amino acids. Germline V gene lookup returns CDR1 SEHNR and CDR2 FQNEAQ (reference sequence). V dropped 1 base and J dropped 5 bases, with 15 bases sitting between them. The sample consisted of peripheral blood, taken 28 days after the second AZD1222 dose. V gene TRBV7-9 combines with J gene TRBJ1-5; no clear D. The sequence derives from an adult who received the AZD1222 COVID-19 vaccine. The DNA for the CDR3 is TGTGCCAGCAGCTTAGTCGGATACGGAGAGGATCAGCCCCAGCATTTT. Translating it yields CASSLVGYGEDQPQHF.